The T cell receptor beta chain described here comes from a study of T cell responses to AZD1222 COVID-19 vaccine. Germline lookup yields CDR1 MNHEY and CDR2 SMNVEV (reference sequence). This CDR3 has 13 residues. Trimming pared 6 bases from V and 1 base from J, leaving 9 bases between. Profiled with immunoSEQ multiplex PCR; TCRdb holds only in-frame clones, not every one. The sample includes roughly 100,000 clones, 90% to 95% of them seen just once. The sequence was collected from an adult in good health. Source: peripheral blood, taken on day 0 of AZD1222 vaccination. This sequence joins TRBV27 and TRBJ1-2; the D gene is possibly TRBD1 (5 bases). CDR3 nucleotide sequence: TGTGCCAGCAGCCTGGGGGTTAACTATGGCTACACCTTC. Protein: CASSLGVNYGYTF.